This is a list of T cell receptor beta chains from one sample in a study of T cell responses to AZD1222 COVID-19 vaccine. The method was immunoSEQ multiplex PCR; TCRdb's version includes in-frame clones alone and lacks a portion of them. This table has 100,000 to 150,000 clones, under 90% appearing once. The specimen was peripheral blood, collected on day 0 of AZD1222 vaccination. The receptors stem from an adult in good health. The CDR3 runs from the conserved cysteine through the conserved F or W. A D gene is named only where the DNA matches it firmly. Clone size is not always given. Where it is, it says once, few, many or a class for expanded clones.

TGCGCCAGCAGCCAAGGGCTGGCAGATACGCAGTATTTT,CASSQGLADTQYF,.,TRBJ2-3,.,13,TRBV4-1
TGTGCCAGCAGACAGACCCGACTAGCAACAGATACGCAGTATTTT,CASRQTRLATDTQYF,.,TRBJ2-3,TRBD2,15,TRBV3-1/TRBV3-2
TGTGCCAGCAGCATCGGGACAGGGGTGTGGAGTGGCTACACCTTC,CASSIGTGVWSGYTF,few,TRBJ1-2,TRBD1,15,TRBV11-2
TGCGCCAGCAGCTTGGCTGGCAGCCGAGGGCCGCGGAACACTGAAGCTTTCTTT,CASSLAGSRGPRNTEAFF,.,TRBJ1-1,.,18,TRBV5-1
TGTGCCAGCAGTTATGGAATCTCTGGAAACACCATATATTTT,CASSYGISGNTIYF,once,TRBJ1-3,.,14,TRBV6-5
TGCGCCAGCAGCTGGAAGGGGACAGGGGAGTACGAGCAGTACTTC,CASSWKGTGEYEQYF,.,TRBJ2-7,TRBD1,15,TRBV5-1
TGCGCCAGCAGCCGGAACCGGGACAGGGTTGAGAGCGAGCAGTACTTC,CASSRNRDRVESEQYF,.,TRBJ2-7,TRBD1,16,TRBV4-1
TGTGCCAGCAGCCAAGATTTGGGGAATCAGCCCCAGCATTTT,CASSQDLGNQPQHF,.,TRBJ1-5,.,14,TRBV3-1/TRBV3-2
TGCAGCGTTGGGGGGAGCAATCAGCCCCAGCATTTT,CSVGGSNQPQHF,.,TRBJ1-5,.,12,TRBV29-1
TGTGCCAGCAGTCTCCTAACAGGGGACGAGCAGTACTTC,CASSLLTGDEQYF,.,TRBJ2-7,TRBD1,13,TRBV12-3/TRBV12-4
TGTGCCAGCGGTACCGAGACCCAGTACTTC,CASGTETQYF,.,TRBJ2-5,.,10,TRBV3-1/TRBV3-2
TGTGCCAGCGCTGACAGAAATAGCAATCAGCCCCAGCATTTT,CASADRNSNQPQHF,.,TRBJ1-5,.,14,TRBV6-6
TGCGCCAGCAGCGTACCACAGGGCGGGCTCTCTGAAGCTTTCTTT,CASSVPQGGLSEAFF,.,TRBJ1-1,.,15,TRBV5-1
TGTGCCAGCAGGGACCCGGTGGGAAACTATGGCTACACCTTC,CASRDPVGNYGYTF,once,TRBJ1-2,.,14,TRBV7-9
TGTGCCAGCAGCGGTGACGGCTCCTATGGCTACACCTTC,CASSGDGSYGYTF,.,TRBJ1-2,.,13,TRBV6-5
TGCGCCAGCAGCTTTGTAGGGGCCTCCTACAATGAGCAGTTCTTC,CASSFVGASYNEQFF,.,TRBJ2-1,.,15,TRBV5-1
TGTGCCAGCAGTGGGGGTAGCGGGGTCACCGGGGAGCTGTTTTTT,CASSGGSGVTGELFF,.,TRBJ2-2,TRBD2,15,TRBV2
TGTGCCAGCAGTTACTCGATCAGGCAAAACACCATATATTTT,CASSYSIRQNTIYF,.,TRBJ1-3,.,14,TRBV6-2/TRBV6-3
TGTGCCAGCAGTTTATTAGCCCGACGAGGGAGGGCTGAAGCTTTCTTT,CASSLLARRGRAEAFF,.,TRBJ1-1,.,16,TRBV28
TGTGCCAGCAGTTTAAGTAGCGGGCGGCGGAACTATGGCTACACCTTC,CASSLSSGRRNYGYTF,.,TRBJ1-2,.,16,TRBV27
TGTGCCAGCAGCGGAGCCGGAGGGTGGGACACTGAAGCTTTCTTT,CASSGAGGWDTEAFF,.,TRBJ1-1,.,15,TRBV6-5
TGTGCCAGCAGTTACTCGGCTACCACGGGCGTAGCAAATACGCAGTATTTT,CASSYSATTGVANTQYF,.,TRBJ2-3,.,17,TRBV6-2/TRBV6-3
TGTGCCTGGAGTCACATCGGAGGGCCTGTCGGGGAGCTGTTTTTT,CAWSHIGGPVGELFF,.,TRBJ2-2,.,15,TRBV30
TGTGCCAGCAGCCCGGGACAGCTTCACAATCAGCCCCAGCATTTT,CASSPGQLHNQPQHF,.,TRBJ1-5,TRBD1,15,TRBV5-5
TGTGCCAGCAGCTTGTACGAGACCCAGTACTTC,CASSLYETQYF,.,TRBJ2-5,.,11,TRBV13
TGCGCCAGCAGCTTGGTAGGCAATCAGCCCCAGCATTTT,CASSLVGNQPQHF,.,TRBJ1-5,.,13,TRBV5-1
TGTGCCAGCAGCCAAGCCTCCGGGACAGGGGGGCAGTATTTT,CASSQASGTGGQYF,.,TRBJ2-3,TRBD1,14,TRBV4-2
TGTGCCAGCAGCTTCGGGGGCATCAGCAATCAGCCCCAGCATTTT,CASSFGGISNQPQHF,.,TRBJ1-5,.,15,TRBV5-4
TGTGCCAGCAGCCAAGTGGGAGGGGTGTATAATTCACCCCTCCACTTT,CASSQVGGVYNSPLHF,.,TRBJ1-6,.,16,TRBV3-1/TRBV3-2
TGTGCCAGCAGTGAAGGCCCATTGAATCACCCCCAGCATTTT,CASSEGPLNHPQHF,.,TRBJ1-5,.,14,TRBV6-1
TGTGCCAGCTCACACGGACAGGGTTATTTGGTCACCGGGGAGCTGTTTTTT,CASSHGQGYLVTGELFF,.,TRBJ2-2,TRBD1,17,TRBV18
TGTGCCAGCAGTGAGCAACCCCGACGAAACGGCGGCGAAGCTTTCTTT,CASSEQPRRNGGEAFF,.,TRBJ1-1,.,16,TRBV6-1
TGTGCCAGCAGCTTGGGGCCGGGGGTCGAGACCCAGTACTTC,CASSLGPGVETQYF,.,TRBJ2-5,.,14,TRBV5-8
TGCGCCAGCAGCTTCGATGAAGAGACCCAGTACTTC,CASSFDEETQYF,.,TRBJ2-5,.,12,TRBV5-1
TGCGCCAGCAGCCAAGTTCATGGGGAGTCAAGGGAAAAACTGTTTTTT,CASSQVHGESREKLFF,.,TRBJ1-4,.,16,TRBV4-1
TGTGCCAGCTCACCCCTCGGGGGGACTAACACTGAAGCTTTCTTT,CASSPLGGTNTEAFF,.,TRBJ1-1,.,15,TRBV18
TGTGCCAGCAGCCACGGACAGATCTCCTACAATGAGCAGTTCTTC,CASSHGQISYNEQFF,.,TRBJ2-1,.,15,TRBV7-2
TGTGCCAGCAAGGGGGGGAACACTGAAGCTTTCTTT,CASKGGNTEAFF,.,TRBJ1-1,.,12,TRBV28
TGTGCCAGTAGTATAGGATCGGGGTTTGCAGATACGCAGTATTTT,CASSIGSGFADTQYF,.,TRBJ2-3,.,15,TRBV19
TGTGCCAGCAGTTTAGGGTATGGCTACACCTTC,CASSLGYGYTF,.,TRBJ1-2,.,11,TRBV12-3/TRBV12-4
TGTGCCAGTAGTATGCTTGGGACCCTCAGAAGGGGCTACACCTTC,CASSMLGTLRRGYTF,.,TRBJ1-2,.,15,TRBV19
TGTGCCAGCAGCGACAACCAGGGGGCCAATGAGCAGTTCTTC,CASSDNQGANEQFF,.,TRBJ2-1,TRBD1,14,TRBV2
TGTGCCAGCAGTTACTCAGGGGGCCTATATGGCTACACCTTC,CASSYSGGLYGYTF,.,TRBJ1-2,TRBD1,14,TRBV6-5
TGTGCCAGCTCTCCCTCTCTGGGGCTCGGTTCCGGTGACGAGCAGTACTTC,CASSPSLGLGSGDEQYF,.,TRBJ2-7,.,17,TRBV18
TGTGCCAGCAGCTTAATTCTCAGCAACTATGGCTACACCTTC,CASSLILSNYGYTF,.,TRBJ1-2,.,14,TRBV7-9
TGTGCCAGCAGGCAAACAGGGACGGCAACTAATGAAAAACTGTTTTTT,CASRQTGTATNEKLFF,few,TRBJ1-4,.,16,TRBV2
TGTGCCAGCAGCTTAGTGGCGGGGGGGCCGGGTACGCAGTATTTT,CASSLVAGGPGTQYF,.,TRBJ2-3,TRBD2,15,TRBV7-9
TGTGCCAGCAGACAACGGACAGGGGGCTTTAATGGCTACACCTTC,CASRQRTGGFNGYTF,.,TRBJ1-2,TRBD1,15,TRBV5-6
TGTGCCAGCAGTCCGGAACCCCCTTACGAGCAGTACTTC,CASSPEPPYEQYF,few,TRBJ2-7,.,13,TRBV3-1/TRBV3-2
TGTGCCAGCAGCCCCCATGAAGCTTTCTTT,CASSPHEAFF,.,TRBJ1-1,.,10,TRBV7-6
TGTGCCAGCAGCTTAGCAAGGAACACTGAAGCTTTCTTT,CASSLARNTEAFF,.,TRBJ1-1,.,13,TRBV7-7